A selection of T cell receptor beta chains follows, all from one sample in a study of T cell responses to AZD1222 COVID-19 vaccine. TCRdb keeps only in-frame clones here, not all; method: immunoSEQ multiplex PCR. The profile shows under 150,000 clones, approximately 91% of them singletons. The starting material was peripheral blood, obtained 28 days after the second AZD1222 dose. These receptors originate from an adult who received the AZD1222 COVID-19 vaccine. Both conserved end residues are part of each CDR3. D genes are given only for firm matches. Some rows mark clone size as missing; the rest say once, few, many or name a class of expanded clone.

CDR3aa: CASSMTGTPNEKLFF; CDR3nt: TGTGCCAGCAGCATGACAGGGACCCCTAATGAAAAACTGTTTTTT; v_gene: TRBV9; abundance: NA; d_gene: TRBD1; j_gene: TRBJ1-4
CDR3aa: CASSHPGTRAADTQYF; CDR3nt: TGCGCCAGCAGCCACCCGGGGACCCGGGCGGCAGATACGCAGTATTTT; v_gene: TRBV4-1; abundance: NA; d_gene: NA; j_gene: TRBJ2-3
CDR3aa: CASSQDGNQPQHF; CDR3nt: TGCGCCAGCAGCCAAGATGGCAATCAGCCCCAGCATTTT; v_gene: TRBV4-1; abundance: NA; d_gene: NA; j_gene: TRBJ1-5
CDR3aa: CASSYSRQLVNTEAFF; CDR3nt: TGTGCCAGCAGTTACTCCCGGCAGCTAGTGAACACTGAAGCTTTCTTT; v_gene: TRBV6-2/TRBV6-3; abundance: NA; d_gene: NA; j_gene: TRBJ1-1
CDR3aa: CASSRRQGNTEAFF; CDR3nt: TGTGCCAGCAGCCGGCGACAGGGGAACACTGAAGCTTTCTTT; v_gene: TRBV7-2; abundance: once; d_gene: TRBD1; j_gene: TRBJ1-1
CDR3aa: CASSSNWDRGEGYTF; CDR3nt: TGTGCCAGCAGCTCCAATTGGGACAGGGGGGAAGGCTACACCTTC; v_gene: TRBV11-2; abundance: NA; d_gene: TRBD1; j_gene: TRBJ1-2
CDR3aa: CAITNDREGRTEAFF; CDR3nt: TGTGCCATCACCAATGACAGGGAGGGGAGGACTGAAGCTTTCTTT; v_gene: TRBV10-3; abundance: NA; d_gene: TRBD1; j_gene: TRBJ1-1
CDR3aa: CSVSGGTDTQYF; CDR3nt: TGCAGCGTTTCCGGGGGCACAGATACGCAGTATTTT; v_gene: TRBV29-1; abundance: NA; d_gene: NA; j_gene: TRBJ2-3
CDR3aa: CASSSWGGLYGYTF; CDR3nt: TGTGCCAGCAGCTCCTGGGGGGGCCTATATGGCTACACCTTC; v_gene: TRBV5-4; abundance: NA; d_gene: NA; j_gene: TRBJ1-2
CDR3aa: CASSLSTQEQYF; CDR3nt: TGTGCCAGCTCACTCTCGACCCAGGAGCAGTACTTC; v_gene: TRBV18; abundance: NA; d_gene: NA; j_gene: TRBJ2-7
CDR3aa: CASSGTGGSQPQHF; CDR3nt: TGTGCCAGCAGTGGGACAGGGGGTTCACAGCCCCAGCATTTT; v_gene: TRBV2; abundance: NA; d_gene: TRBD1; j_gene: TRBJ1-5
CDR3aa: CASSEKGLTQYF; CDR3nt: TGTGCCAGCAGTGAAAAAGGACTAACGCAGTATTTT; v_gene: TRBV6-1; abundance: NA; d_gene: NA; j_gene: TRBJ2-3
CDR3aa: CASSQSGGPGTQYF; CDR3nt: TGTGCCAGCAGCCAAAGCGGGGGACCCGGTACCCAGTACTTC; v_gene: TRBV3-1/TRBV3-2; abundance: NA; d_gene: TRBD2; j_gene: TRBJ2-5
CDR3aa: CVRSEGSGGYTF; CDR3nt: TGTGTCAGAAGCGAGGGGTCGGGAGGCTACACCTTC; v_gene: TRBV7-5; abundance: NA; d_gene: NA; j_gene: TRBJ1-2
CDR3aa: CASSHGDQPQHF; CDR3nt: TGTGCCAGCAGCCATGGGGATCAGCCCCAGCATTTT; v_gene: TRBV14; abundance: NA; d_gene: NA; j_gene: TRBJ1-5
CDR3aa: CSVVGQGAWGYTF; CDR3nt: TGCAGCGTTGTAGGGCAGGGGGCCTGGGGCTACACCTTC; v_gene: TRBV29-1; abundance: NA; d_gene: TRBD1; j_gene: TRBJ1-2
CDR3aa: CASSLEKGYYGYTF; CDR3nt: TGCGCCAGCAGCTTGGAGAAGGGATACTATGGCTACACCTTC; v_gene: TRBV5-1; abundance: NA; d_gene: NA; j_gene: TRBJ1-2
CDR3aa: CASSSGANYGYTF; CDR3nt: TGTGCCAGCAGTTCCGGGGCGAACTATGGCTACACCTTC; v_gene: TRBV6-2/TRBV6-3; abundance: NA; d_gene: NA; j_gene: TRBJ1-2
CDR3aa: CASSLRQGDGYTF; CDR3nt: TGTGCCAGCAGCTTGCGGCAGGGCGATGGCTACACCTTC; v_gene: TRBV5-6; abundance: NA; d_gene: NA; j_gene: TRBJ1-2
CDR3aa: CASSQEGRGLLASGNTIYF; CDR3nt: TGCGCCAGCAGCCAAGAAGGTCGTGGGCTCCTGGCCTCTGGAAACACCATATATTTT; v_gene: TRBV4-1; abundance: NA; d_gene: NA; j_gene: TRBJ1-3
CDR3aa: CASRRDTLIYEQYF; CDR3nt: TGTGCCAGCAGGAGGGACACGCTAATCTACGAGCAGTACTTC; v_gene: TRBV6-5; abundance: NA; d_gene: NA; j_gene: TRBJ2-7
CDR3aa: CASSDLGRARTDTQYF; CDR3nt: TGTGCCAGTAGCGATCTCGGACGGGCCCGCACAGATACGCAGTATTTT; v_gene: TRBV19; abundance: NA; d_gene: NA; j_gene: TRBJ2-3
CDR3aa: CASSLFAGAANTGELFF; CDR3nt: TGTGCCAGCAGCTTGTTTGCGGGGGCCGCGAACACCGGGGAGCTGTTTTTT; v_gene: TRBV5-4; abundance: NA; d_gene: NA; j_gene: TRBJ2-2
CDR3aa: CASSDIWGAKNIQYF; CDR3nt: TGTGCCAGCTCTGACATTTGGGGTGCCAAAAACATTCAGTACTTC; v_gene: TRBV18; abundance: NA; d_gene: NA; j_gene: TRBJ2-4
CDR3aa: CASSLVSNQPQHF; CDR3nt: TGTGCCAGCAGTTTAGTGAGCAATCAGCCCCAGCATTTT; v_gene: TRBV27; abundance: NA; d_gene: NA; j_gene: TRBJ1-5
CDR3aa: CASSTGQGWIADTQYF; CDR3nt: TGTGCCAGTAGTACCGGACAGGGGTGGATAGCAGATACGCAGTATTTT; v_gene: TRBV19; abundance: NA; d_gene: TRBD1; j_gene: TRBJ2-3
CDR3aa: CSVVIPRQGSAEQYF; CDR3nt: TGCAGCGTTGTAATCCCCCGACAGGGTTCGGCCGAGCAGTACTTC; v_gene: TRBV29-1; abundance: NA; d_gene: TRBD1; j_gene: TRBJ2-7
CDR3aa: CASSPGRWGSGNTIYF; CDR3nt: TGTGCCAGCAGCCCCGGGCGGTGGGGGTCTGGAAACACCATATATTTT; v_gene: TRBV7-2; abundance: NA; d_gene: NA; j_gene: TRBJ1-3
CDR3aa: CASKVTGAGDNQPQHF; CDR3nt: TGTGCCAGTAAGGTGACAGGCGCCGGAGACAATCAGCCCCAGCATTTT; v_gene: TRBV19; abundance: NA; d_gene: NA; j_gene: TRBJ1-5
CDR3aa: CASSPDRGGYTF; CDR3nt: TGCGCCAGCAGCCCAGACAGGGGCGGCTACACCTTC; v_gene: TRBV5-1; abundance: once; d_gene: TRBD1; j_gene: TRBJ1-2
CDR3aa: CASSEQQGPFYNEQFF; CDR3nt: TGTGCCAGCAGTGAACAACAGGGACCTTTTTACAATGAGCAGTTCTTC; v_gene: TRBV2; abundance: once; d_gene: NA; j_gene: TRBJ2-1
CDR3aa: CASSHTRVYEQYF; CDR3nt: TGTGCCAGCAGCCACACACGGGTCTACGAGCAGTACTTC; v_gene: TRBV13; abundance: NA; d_gene: NA; j_gene: TRBJ2-7
CDR3aa: CASSYPGGTEAFF; CDR3nt: TGTGCCAGCAGTTACCCCGGGGGGACTGAAGCTTTCTTT; v_gene: TRBV6-5; abundance: NA; d_gene: NA; j_gene: TRBJ1-1
CDR3aa: CASSSDGGRNEKLFF; CDR3nt: TGTGCCAGCAGCTCGGATGGGGGCCGTAATGAAAAACTGTTTTTT; v_gene: TRBV5-4; abundance: once; d_gene: NA; j_gene: TRBJ1-4
CDR3aa: CSVEDLGTGIGEQYF; CDR3nt: TGCAGCGTTGAAGATCTAGGGACAGGGATTGGCGAGCAGTACTTC; v_gene: TRBV29-1; abundance: NA; d_gene: TRBD1; j_gene: TRBJ2-7
CDR3aa: CASSQGPGQETYGYTF; CDR3nt: TGCGCCAGCAGCCAGGGGCCGGGACAGGAGACCTATGGCTACACCTTC; v_gene: TRBV5-1; abundance: few; d_gene: TRBD1; j_gene: TRBJ1-2
CDR3aa: CASHPGQVNTEAFF; CDR3nt: TGTGCCAGTCACCCGGGACAGGTAAACACTGAAGCTTTCTTT; v_gene: TRBV3-1/TRBV3-2; abundance: NA; d_gene: TRBD1; j_gene: TRBJ1-1
CDR3aa: CASSTLAQTYEQYF; CDR3nt: TGCGCCAGCAGCACCCTAGCTCAAACCTACGAGCAGTACTTC; v_gene: TRBV5-1; abundance: NA; d_gene: NA; j_gene: TRBJ2-7
CDR3aa: CASSQPQGSGTEAFF; CDR3nt: TGTGCCAGCAGCCAACCCCAGGGTTCGGGCACTGAAGCTTTCTTT; v_gene: TRBV4-2; abundance: NA; d_gene: NA; j_gene: TRBJ1-1
CDR3aa: CASSLWTGRNYGYTF; CDR3nt: TGTGCCAGCAGCTTATGGACAGGTCGCAACTATGGCTACACCTTC; v_gene: TRBV5-6; abundance: once; d_gene: TRBD1; j_gene: TRBJ1-2
CDR3aa: CASSFGQAEAEAFF; CDR3nt: TGCGCCAGCAGCTTTGGACAGGCGGAGGCTGAAGCTTTCTTT; v_gene: TRBV5-1; abundance: NA; d_gene: TRBD1; j_gene: TRBJ1-1